One and the same sample provided the 9 T cell receptor beta chains below, sequenced in a study of shared clonotypes between healthy human individuals. Produced via immunoSEQ multiplex PCR; TCRdb's table is partial and in-frame only. The table lists about half a million clones, approximately 81% of them singletons. The sequencing input was PBMCs. The receptors derive from a middle-aged woman in good health. Some clones in this sample may be carry-over from other donors' samples.

This chain uses TRBV6-1 with TRBJ1-5; maybe TRBD1 (5 bases). Germline lookup yields CDR1 MNHNS and CDR2 SASEGT. The CDR3 runs 14 residues. V gave up 10 bases and J gave up 5 bases, with 18 bases separating them. The CDR3 region has the DNA TGTGCCACCGTCCCCGGGACGATAGATCAGCCCCAGCATTTT. This encodes CATVPGTIDQPQHF.

This sequence joins TRBV19 and TRBJ2-3, with D possibly called TRBD1 or TRBD2 (6 bases each). The V end lost 8 bases, the J end lost 3 bases, and 18 bases lay between the germline ends. CDR1 and CDR2 (germline): LNHDA, SQIVND (reference sequence). The CDR3 is made up of 15 amino acids. CDR3 sequence: CASGSGAIGTDTQYF. The DNA of the CDR3 is TGTGCCAGTGGTTCGGGGGCGATCGGAACAGATACGCAGTATTTT.

Many counts were recorded for this clone. The rearrangement links TRBV30 to TRBJ1-1, with D unresolved. This CDR3 is built from 14 residues. From germline, CDR1 is GTSNPN and CDR2 SVGIG (reference sequence). Trimming cost V 2 bases and J 4 bases, with 14 bases left between them. The CDR3 region has the DNA TGTGCCTGGAGTATCTCGGACGGCGGCACTGAAGCTTTCTTT. Protein: CAWSISDGGTEAFF.

V is TRBV6-1 and J is TRBJ2-7, with 9 bases matching TRBD1. CDR1 is MNHNS and CDR2 is SASEGT in the germline V gene. The CDR3 consists of 13 residues. Losses at the gene ends were 5 bases for V and 4 bases for J; bases not matched to a gene: 3. The CDR3 nucleotides read TGTGCCAGCAGTCGGGACAGGGTTTACGAGCAGTACTTC. This sequence encodes CASSRDRVYEQYF.

V gene TRBV6-1 combines with J gene TRBJ2-2; no clear D gene. V lost 6 bases and J 2 bases, leaving 7 bases between the germline ends. The CDR3 spans 13 residues. Germline values: CDR1 MNHNS, CDR2 SASEGT. This CDR3 reads CASRPLNTGELFF. CDR3 DNA: TGTGCCAGCAGACCTCTAAACACCGGGGAGCTGTTTTTT.

The V call is TRBV4-2, the J call TRBJ2-3, with 7 nucleotides matching TRBD2. The CDR3 totals 15 residues. CDR1 and CDR2 from the germline V gene are LGHNA and YNFKEQ. Trimming removed 4 bases from V and 3 bases from J; junction bases left unmatched: 7. This CDR3 is CASSPRREGTDTQYF. DNA for the CDR3: TGTGCCAGCAGCCCCCGGAGGGAGGGGACAGATACGCAGTATTTT.

The chain is built from TRBV5-1 and TRBJ1-1; D remains ambiguous. Trimming shortened V by 4 bases and J by 1 base, and 14 bases separated the two germline ends. The germline gives CDR1 SGHRS, CDR2 YFSETQ. CDR3 size: 15 residues. The CDR3, as DNA: TGCGCCAGCAGCACGGAACAATCTTCGAACACTGAAGCTTTCTTT. Translating gives CASSTEQSSNTEAFF.

A word on this clone: A far larger clone differs by one base, so this is likely a read error. At the DNA level, this CDR3 is encoded by other sequences in the same sample as well. This chain uses TRBV4-1 with TRBJ1-1, with TRBD1 identical over 10 bases. The germline gives CDR1 MGHRA, CDR2 YSYEKL. This CDR3 comprises 14 residues. The CDR3 DNA reads TGCGCCAGCAGCCGGGGACAGGGGAACAATGAAGCTTTCTTC. This codes for CASSRGQGNNEAFF.

The V call is TRBV9, the J call TRBJ2-4; D might be TRBD1 (5 bases). The ends were cut back, 4 bases at V and 8 bases at J, with 19 bases in the middle. CDR3 length: 15 amino acids. Germline V gives CDR1 SGDLS, CDR2 YYNGEE. The CDR3, as DNA: TGTGCCAGCAGCCAGGGCCCAGAGGCCCGGGACATTCAGTACTTC. Its protein is CASSQGPEARDIQYF.